The 18 T cell receptor beta chains listed next were all sequenced from one sample in a study of T cell responses to AZD1222 COVID-19 vaccine (TCRdb year 2021). The sample's time point label is to be understood as: about 28 days (+/-7) after the second vaccine dose. Receptor amplification or capture employed the immunoSEQ multiplex PCR assay. Imported from immuneACCESS, the table was reduced by TCRdb to in-frame sequences with V and J called. These copies leave out some clones; in studies compared against another copy, an unresolved V gene accounts for under half, and the cause of the remainder is not known. The sample contains over 150,000 clones, roughly 90% of them found a single time. Approximately 4.5% of the sample rests with the top ten. This sample comprised peripheral blood, obtained 28 days after the second AZD1222 dose. The receptors were gathered from an adult who received the AZD1222 COVID-19 vaccine.

The chain joins TRBV27 to TRBJ2-3; 11 bases are shared with TRBD2. The J segment lost 4 bases and the V segment lost 10 bases, leaving 7 bases of the junction unmatched. From germline, CDR1 is MNHEY and CDR2 SMNVEV (reference sequence). The CDR3 length is 14 residues. In DNA, the CDR3 is TGTGCCACCGTAGCGGGGGGGCATCCAGATACGCAGTATTTT. This translates into CATVAGGHPDTQYF.

The chain has TRBV19 and TRBJ1-1; maybe TRBD1 (6 bases). The CDR3 spans 15 residues. Germline CDR1 reads LNHDA; CDR2 reads SQIVND (reference sequence). Deletions cut 5 bases from V and 5 bases from J, with 18 bases between. The CDR3 nucleotides are TGTGCCAGTAGTGATCCCCCGGGGGGCGGGACTGAAGCTTTCTTT. Protein sequence: CASSDPPGGGTEAFF.

The CDR3 spells CASSSPTRVESGYTF. The CDR3 DNA reads as TGTGCCAGCAGCTCCCCGACTAGGGTGGAAAGTGGCTACACCTTC. The genes are TRBV7-2 and TRBJ1-2; D not certain. Germline assignment: CDR1 SGHTA and CDR2 FQGNSA. The CDR3 is 15 residues long. V gave up 4 bases and J gave up 7 bases, with 19 bases separating them.

The chain recombines TRBV29-1 with TRBJ2-7; TRBD2 aligns across 7 bases. After removal of 4 bases from V and 5 bases from J, the junction contained 5 bases not matched to a gene. Germline V CDR1 and CDR2: SQVTM, ANQGSEA. The CDR3 spans 12 residues. The CDR3 DNA sequence: TGCAGCGTTGGGGGGGGAATCGACGAGCAGTACTTC. Its translation: CSVGGGIDEQYF.

In the case of this clone: A much larger clone lies a single base off, so this may be a read error. The same CDR3 can be traced to other DNA sequences in this sample. This chain uses TRBV4-1 with TRBJ1-1, with TRBD1 identical over 8 bases. The CDR3 spans 16 residues. From germline, CDR1 is MGHRA and CDR2 YSYEKL. V shed 6 bases, J shed 1 base, and the junction held 10 bases outside the gene matches. The CDR3 DNA is TGCGCCAGCAGTCAGAGGACAGGGTTTAGGAACACTGAAGCTTTCTTT. Protein product: CASSQRTGFRNTEAFF.

CDR3 DNA: TGTGCCAGCAACGGGTACAGGGGGCCTGAGCAGTTCTTC. As protein: CASNGYRGPEQFF. The rearrangement links TRBV14 to TRBJ2-1; 9 nucleotides line up with TRBD1. With 7 bases clipped from V and 9 bases from J, the junction kept 7 bases outside the gene matches. The CDR3 sequence is 13 residues long. In germline, CDR1 is SGHDN, CDR2 FVKESK.

This chain connects TRBV19 to TRBJ1-5; possible D gene TRBD1, 6 bases. This CDR3 contains 16 residues. From germline, CDR1 is LNHDA and CDR2 SQIVND (reference sequence). V was shortened by 5 bases and J by 2 bases, with 16 bases between the two germline ends. The CDR3 DNA reads as TGTGCCAGTAGTCCTAACAGGGAGAAGGGCAATCAGCCCCAGCATTTT. Protein sequence: CASSPNREKGNQPQHF.

This clone is a singleton in its sample. The chain couples TRBV9 to TRBJ1-2; tentative D call: TRBD1 (5 bases). The germline V and J ends were trimmed by 3 bases and 0 bases, with 15 bases remaining between them. Germline CDR1 SGDLS, CDR2 YYNGEE. This CDR3 contains 16 residues. CDR3 loop: CASSAVQGQTNYGYTF. For the CDR3, the DNA is TGTGCCAGCAGCGCCGTTCAGGGTCAGACTAACTATGGCTACACCTTC.

In its sample, this clone was seen many times. V is TRBV12-1 and J is TRBJ2-7; the D segment call TRBD2 is taken from the table without a DNA check. TRBV12-1 is listed as a pseudogene. The CDR3 has 14 residues. As DNA, the CDR3 is TGTGCCAGCAGCGCCTCCCGAGCAGGGAGGGAGCAGTACTTC. Translation gives CASSASRAGREQYF.

The chain carries TRBV9 and TRBJ2-6; D may be TRBD2 (5 bases). The V end lost 0 bases, the J end lost 0 bases, and 7 bases lay between the germline ends. CDR3 length equals 16 residues. The germline gives CDR1 SGDLS, CDR2 YYNGEE. The CDR3 protein is CASSVASSSGANVLTF. The DNA of the CDR3 is TGTGCCAGCAGCGTAGCTAGCAGCTCTGGGGCCAACGTCCTGACTTTC.

The chain carries TRBV12-3 or TRBV12-4 and TRBJ1-2; a weak D match, TRBD1 (6 bases). The CDR3 loop spans 11 amino acids. V was cut by 7 bases and J by 8 bases, with 11 bases left in between. The CDR3 is CASTQGSGYTF. CDR3 sequence (DNA): TGTGCCAGCACTCAGGGGTCCGGCTACACCTTC.

The J gene is TRBJ2-3, the V gene TRBV5-5, with D perhaps TRBD2 (5 bases). Trimming removed 3 bases from V and 0 bases from J, with 26 bases in between. This CDR3 is built from 20 residues. Germline CDR1 SGHKS, CDR2 YYEKEE (reference sequence). This chain's CDR3 is CASSYPVVAEDYSSTDTQYF. The CDR3 nucleotides are TGTGCCAGCAGCTACCCGGTCGTGGCGGAGGATTATTCTAGCACAGATACGCAGTATTTT.

The chain has TRBV12-3 or TRBV12-4 and TRBJ1-4; tentative D call: TRBD1 (5 bases). V shed 3 bases and J shed 12 bases, with 11 bases lying between them. The CDR3 runs 12 residues. The CDR3 loop reads CASSFLGEQLFF. DNA for the CDR3: TGTGCCAGCAGTTTCCTGGGGGAACAACTGTTTTTT.

This chain uses TRBV5-1 with TRBJ1-6, with a weak D call TRBD1 (6 bases). The CDR3 spans 15 residues. Looked up from germline, CDR1 is SGHRS and CDR2 is YFSETQ. Trimming took off 0 bases at V and 11 bases at J, with 15 bases between the two ends. CDR3 in amino acids: CASSLGGDRWAPLHF. As DNA, the CDR3 is TGCGCCAGCAGCTTGGGGGGTGACAGGTGGGCACCCCTCCACTTT.

This clone was observed a single time. The chain couples TRBV21-1 to TRBJ2-1; the table's D call, TRBD1, has no DNA check behind it. TRBV21-1 is classified as a pseudogene. The CDR3 length is 17 residues. The CDR3 nucleotides are TGTGCCAGCAGCCCTAGTGGGGCAGAACCTAATAACAATGAGCAGTTCTTC. It codes for CASSPSGAEPNNNEQFF.

This chain links TRBV7-2 with TRBJ1-2; D remains ambiguous. Germline-derived CDR1 and CDR2 are SGHTA and FQGNSA. Trimming took 5 bases from V and 8 from J, leaving 12 bases between them. CDR3 length equals 12 residues. CDR3 sequence reads: CASSDLFRGYTF. The CDR3 nucleotides read TGTGCCAGCAGCGACCTATTCCGGGGCTACACCTTC.

The table lists this clone with a count of one. The chain employs TRBV7-2 and TRBJ2-2; perhaps TRBD1 as D (6 bases). CDR3 length equals 15 residues. Germline V gene lookup returns CDR1 SGHTA and CDR2 FQGNSA. V lost 1 base and J lost 7, with 13 bases in between. CDR3 sequence: CASSLVEGVGGELFF. Written as DNA, the CDR3 is TGTGCCAGCAGCTTAGTAGAGGGGGTCGGCGGGGAGCTGTTTTTT.

In regard to this clone: This sample also contains other DNA sequences that code for the same CDR3. The DNA of the CDR3 is TGTCCCAAAAACAACGACAGGGTAAGCACAGATACGCAGTATTTT. This translates into CPKNNDRVSTDTQYF. This sequence joins TRBV19 and TRBJ2-3; 7 bases line up with TRBD1. The CDR3 totals 15 residues. Germline-derived CDR1 and CDR2 are LNHDA and SQIVND (reference sequence).